This T cell receptor (beta chain) was documented in a study of blood T cell repertoires in COVID-19. In the study overall: The samples span acute and convalescent COVID-19 from the United States, Italy and Spain. Sample material is recorded as cDNA or gDNA derived from T cells, B-cell-depleted T cells, or PBMCs.

This clone was seen a few times. This CDR3 is 19 amino acids long. Germline CDR1 reads SNHLY; CDR2 reads FYNNEI. The V and J ends lost 4 bases and 6 bases, in that order; junction bases with no gene match: 19. Per the original methods: How many nucleated cells were present was estimated from reference gene primer amplification. Sequenced by immunoSEQ multiplex PCR; TCRdb stores in-frame clones only, minus some. D and trimming come from the DNA, and the V and J calls and clone size come from that table. The sample records 90,000 to 120,000 clones, roughly 91% being singletons. The sequenced material came from peripheral blood. This rearrangement joins TRBV2 to TRBJ2-1; 9 nucleotides align to TRBD2. The receptor's source is a human donor in a cohort sampled during active COVID-19. CDR3: CASSALFKELAGPGNEQFF. CDR3 in DNA: TGTGCCAGCAGTGCCCTTTTTAAGGAACTAGCGGGCCCAGGCAATGAGCAGTTCTTC.